This TCR beta chain emerged from a study of neurological immune-mediated disorders. Study-level findings and limits: The greatest TCR clonal expansion occurred in HTLV-1-associated myelopathy and the least in multiple sclerosis, which fell below healthy controls.

Time point defined: longitudinal time-point 1 (baseline). This clonotype was observed many times. The antigen remains undetermined. V was pared by 6 bases and J by 5 bases, with 13 bases between. The CDR3 loop spans 13 amino acids. The V gene's germline CDR1 is MDHEN and CDR2 SYDVKM. MiXCR, applied by TCRdb to the 5' RACE reads, yields one record per CDR3 protein. The sample contains 70,000 to 75,000 distinct CDR3 sequences, roughly 15% of which appear only once. This rearrangement joins TRBV28 to TRBJ2-5; D gene ambiguous. This receptor was obtained from a female donor with HTLV-1-associated myelopathy (HAM/TSP). Sample: PBMCs. The DNA of the CDR3 is TGTGCCAGCAGCCAAACCCGGCCGGAGACCCAGTACTTC. It specifies CASSQTRPETQYF.